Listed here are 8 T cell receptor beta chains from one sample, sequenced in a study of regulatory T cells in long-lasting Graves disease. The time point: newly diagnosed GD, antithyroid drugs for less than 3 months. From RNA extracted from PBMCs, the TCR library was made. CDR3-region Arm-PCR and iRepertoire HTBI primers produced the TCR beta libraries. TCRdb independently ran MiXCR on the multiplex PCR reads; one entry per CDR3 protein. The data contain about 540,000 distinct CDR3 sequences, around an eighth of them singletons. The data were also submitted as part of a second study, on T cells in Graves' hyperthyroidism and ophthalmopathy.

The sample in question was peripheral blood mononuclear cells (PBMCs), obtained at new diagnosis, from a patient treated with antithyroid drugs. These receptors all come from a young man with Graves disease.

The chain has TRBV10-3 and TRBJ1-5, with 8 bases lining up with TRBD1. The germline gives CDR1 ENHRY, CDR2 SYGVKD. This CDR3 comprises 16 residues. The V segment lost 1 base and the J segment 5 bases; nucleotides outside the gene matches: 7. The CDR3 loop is CAISELDRVLDQPQHF. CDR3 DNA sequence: TGTGCCATCAGTGAGTTGGACAGGGTCTTAGATCAGCCCCAGCATTTT.

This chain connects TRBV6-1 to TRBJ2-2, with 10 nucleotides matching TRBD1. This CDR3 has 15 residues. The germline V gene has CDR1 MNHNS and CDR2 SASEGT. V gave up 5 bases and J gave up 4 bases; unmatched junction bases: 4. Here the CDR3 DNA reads TGTGCCAGCAGTAGAGACAGGGGGCTCACCGGGGAGCTGTTTTTT. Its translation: CASSRDRGLTGELFF.

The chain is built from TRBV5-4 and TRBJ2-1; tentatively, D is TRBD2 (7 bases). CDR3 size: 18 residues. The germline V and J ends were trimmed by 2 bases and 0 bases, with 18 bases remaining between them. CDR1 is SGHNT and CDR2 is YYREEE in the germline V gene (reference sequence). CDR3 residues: CASSLGGGVPLSYNEQFF. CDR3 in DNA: TGTGCCAGCAGCTTAGGGGGAGGGGTTCCCCTCTCCTACAATGAGCAGTTCTTC.

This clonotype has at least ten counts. Written as DNA, the CDR3 is TGCAGTGGTGGGGACGAACAAGAGACCCAGTACTTC. Translating gives CSGGDEQETQYF. The rearrangement joins TRBV20-1 to TRBJ2-5, with D possibly being TRBD1 or TRBD2 (5 bases each). This CDR3 contains 12 residues. CDR1 and CDR2 from the germline V gene are DFQATT and SNEGSKA (reference sequence). Deletions cut 7 bases from V and 2 bases from J, with 11 bases between.

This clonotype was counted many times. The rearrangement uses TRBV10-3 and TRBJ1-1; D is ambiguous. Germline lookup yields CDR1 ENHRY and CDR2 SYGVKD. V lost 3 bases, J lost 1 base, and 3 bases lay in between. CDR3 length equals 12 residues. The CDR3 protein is CAISDRNTEAFF. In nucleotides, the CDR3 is TGTGCCATCAGTGACAGGAACACTGAAGCTTTCTTT.

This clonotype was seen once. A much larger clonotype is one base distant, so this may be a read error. In nucleotides, the CDR3 is TGCAGTGCTAGCGCGGGAGGGCCCAATGAGCAGTCCTTC. Translating it yields CSASAGGPNEQSF. This chain joins TRBV20-1 and TRBJ2-1; 9 bases map to TRBD2. Germline lookup yields CDR1 DFQATT and CDR2 SNEGSKA (reference sequence). The CDR3 contains 13 residues.

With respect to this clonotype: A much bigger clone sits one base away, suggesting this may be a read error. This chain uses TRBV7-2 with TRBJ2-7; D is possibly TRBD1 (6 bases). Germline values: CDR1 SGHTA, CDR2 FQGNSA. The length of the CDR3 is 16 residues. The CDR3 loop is CAGSLGPGQLVYEQYF. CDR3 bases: TGTGCCGGCAGCTTAGGGCCCGGACAGCTAGTGTACGAGCAGTACTTC.

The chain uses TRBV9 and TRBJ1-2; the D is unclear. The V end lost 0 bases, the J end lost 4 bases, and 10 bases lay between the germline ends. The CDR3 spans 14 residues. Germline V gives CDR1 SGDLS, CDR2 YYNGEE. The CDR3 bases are TGTGCCAGCAGCGTAGAGGGCTGGTCCTATGGCTACACCTTC. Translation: CASSVEGWSYGYTF.